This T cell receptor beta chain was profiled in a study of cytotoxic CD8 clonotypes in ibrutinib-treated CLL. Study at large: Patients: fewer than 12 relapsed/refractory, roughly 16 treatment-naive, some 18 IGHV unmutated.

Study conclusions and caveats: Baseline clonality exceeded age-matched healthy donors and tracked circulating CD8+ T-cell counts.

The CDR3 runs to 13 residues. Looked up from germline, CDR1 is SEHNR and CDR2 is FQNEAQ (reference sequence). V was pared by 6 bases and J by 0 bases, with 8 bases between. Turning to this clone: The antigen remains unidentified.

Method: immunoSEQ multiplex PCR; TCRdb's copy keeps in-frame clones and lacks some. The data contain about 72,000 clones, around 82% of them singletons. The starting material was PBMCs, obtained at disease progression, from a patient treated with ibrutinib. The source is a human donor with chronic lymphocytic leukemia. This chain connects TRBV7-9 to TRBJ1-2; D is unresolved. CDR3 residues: CASRGRSNYGYTF. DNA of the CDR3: TGTGCCAGCAGAGGACGGTCTAACTATGGCTACACCTTC.